Given below is one T cell receptor (beta chain) in context. V was cut by 0 bases and J by 11 bases, with 16 bases left in between. The CDR3 totals 15 residues. Germline loops: CDR1 LGHDT, CDR2 YNNKEL (reference sequence). These data come from a study of blood T cells in healthy people across ages. A second PCR, run for roughly 7 to 12 cycles, used a sample-barcoded 5' primer plus a J-beta primer mix. TCRdb reanalysed the 5' RACE reads using MiXCR and keeps one entry per CDR3 protein. The table lists under 1 million distinct CDR3 sequences, around 42% of them singletons, with nearly 20% in the top ten.

This chain links TRBV3-1 with TRBJ2-2, with TRBD1 as a possible D gene (5 bases). Sequencing input: blood. This TCR was recovered from a man in his 60s in good health. The CDR3 reads CASSQETFWGGELFF. The CDR3 DNA reads TGTGCCAGCAGCCAAGAAACATTCTGGGGCGGTGAGCTGTTTTTT.